Listed here are 8 T cell receptor beta chains from one sample, sequenced in a study of T cells in women clearing cervical HPV infection. Sequencing used immunoSEQ multiplex PCR; TCRdb keeps in-frame clones, though not all of them. The sample has under 25,000 clones. The material sequenced was blood buffy coat. These receptors were collected from a woman aged 18 to 69 with a cervical HPV16 infection that either progressed to CIN3+ or cleared (not recorded which).

As concerns this clone: The read comes to an end 3 residues before the CDR3 does, leaving the germline J gene to fill in the end. V usage is TRBV12-3 or TRBV12-4 and J usage is TRBJ1-2; 9 bases are a match to TRBD1. V lost 5 bases, J lost 0 bases, and 10 bases stayed unmatched. The CDR3 has 17 amino acids. CDR3: CASSGTRDRETNYGYTF. Incomplete CDR3 DNA: TGTGCCAGCAGTGGGACCCGGGACAGGGAGACTAACTATGGC.

In regard to this clone: The CDR3 is cut off 3 residues early in the read; its end comes from the germline J gene. The chain joins TRBV20-1 to TRBJ2-3, with D hard to call. Between the trimmed V and J ends, which lost 3 bases and 4 bases, there was a span of 8 bases. This CDR3 is 12 amino acids long. The V gene's germline CDR1 is DFQATT and CDR2 SNEGSKA (reference sequence). The CDR3 sequence: CSARPGSDTQYF. Partial CDR3 DNA: TGCAGTGCTAGGCCAGGATCAGATACG.

Remarks on this clone: The read terminates 3 residues ahead of where the CDR3 ends, so the germline J gene completes it. The V and J genes are TRBV2 and TRBJ1-5, with D maybe TRBD1 (6 bases). Germline V lookup: CDR1 SNHLY, CDR2 FYNNEI. The CDR3 is 14 residues long. V shed 5 bases and J shed 5 bases, with 13 bases lying between them. The CDR3 bases that were read are TGTGCCAGCAGTCCAAGCGGGGGCGATCAGCCC. Translation: CASSPSGGDQP. The whole CDR3 is CASSPSGGDQPQHF.

Details on this clone: The read comes to an end 3 residues before the CDR3 does, leaving the germline J gene to fill in the end. The rearrangement uses TRBV11-2 and TRBJ2-3, with a weak D call TRBD1 (6 bases). The CDR3 spans 14 residues. Per the germline V gene, CDR1 is SGHAT and CDR2 is FQNNGV. The CDR3 loop reads CASSLGQENQPQYF. The part of the CDR3 DNA that was read is TGTGCCAGCAGCTTAGGACAGGAGAATCAGCCG.

Note on this clone: The CDR3 end lies 3 residues beyond the end of the read and is filled in from the germline J gene. The rearrangement joins TRBV5-4 to TRBJ1-6, with D perhaps matching TRBD1 (6 bases). CDR3 size: 16 residues. CDR1 is SGHNT, CDR2 YYREEE, per germline (reference sequence). V gave up 4 bases and J gave up 7 bases, with 18 bases separating them. CDR3 DNA, as far as it was read: TGTGCCAGCAGCCTGGAGGGGGGGGGAAGCAATTCACCC. It translates to CASSLEGGGSNSP. The entire CDR3 sequence reads CASSLEGGGSNSPLHF.

About this clone itself: Coverage ceases 3 residues before the CDR3 finishes, and the germline J gene fills in the end. The chain couples TRBV23-1 to TRBJ1-5, with D perhaps TRBD1 (5 bases). TRBV23-1 is marked as an open reading frame, function uncertain. The CDR3 consists of 14 residues. With 7 bases removed from V and 9 bases from J, the gap between germline ends came to 19 bases. The chain's CDR3 is CASTRGGPLRPQHF. Incomplete CDR3 DNA: TGCGCCAGCACCCGGGGGGGACCTCTTAGGCCC.

With respect to this clone: The observed sequence ends 3 residues before the CDR3 terminus, with the missing tail filled in from the germline J gene. This chain uses TRBV7-9 with TRBJ1-2; no definite D call. The CDR3 runs 14 residues. Trimming stripped 4 bases from V and 1 base from J, with 10 bases between. Germline lookup yields CDR1 SEHNR and CDR2 FQNEAQ (reference sequence). The sequenced part of the CDR3 DNA is TGTGCCAGCAGCTCCGTCCCCCTTAACTATGGC. It yields the protein CASSSVPLNYG. The complete CDR3 sequence is CASSSVPLNYGYTF. The full variable domain, with the rest looked up from reference TRBV7-9 and TRBJ1-2, is DTGVSQNPRHKITKRGQNVTFRCDPISEHNRLYWYRQTLGQGPEFLTYFQNEAQLEKSRLLSDRFSAERPKGSFSTLEIQRTEQGDSAMYLCASSSVPLNYGYTFGSGTRLTVV.

CDR3 sequence reads: CASSIWQVNYGYTF. Incomplete CDR3 DNA: TGTGCCAGTAGTATCTGGCAGGTTAACTATGGC. The chain recombines TRBV19 with TRBJ1-2; no clear D. The read ends 3 residues early relative to the CDR3; the germline J gene fills the gap. The CDR3 loop spans 14 amino acids. Germline CDR1 reads LNHDA; CDR2 reads SQIVND (reference sequence). Trimming removed 3 bases at V and 1 base at J, with 9 bases between.